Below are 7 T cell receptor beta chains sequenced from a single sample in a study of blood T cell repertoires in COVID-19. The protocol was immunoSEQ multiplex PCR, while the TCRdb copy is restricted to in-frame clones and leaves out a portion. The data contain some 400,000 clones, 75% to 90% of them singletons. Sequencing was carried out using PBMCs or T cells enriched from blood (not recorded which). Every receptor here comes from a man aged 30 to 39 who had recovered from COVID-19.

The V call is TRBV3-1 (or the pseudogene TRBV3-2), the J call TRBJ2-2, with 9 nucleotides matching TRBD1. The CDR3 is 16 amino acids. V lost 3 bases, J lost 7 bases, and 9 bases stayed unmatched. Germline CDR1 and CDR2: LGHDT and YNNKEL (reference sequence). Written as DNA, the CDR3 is TGTGCCAGCAGCCACATGGGACAGGGTGTCGGCGGGGAGCTGTTTTTT. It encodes CASSHMGQGVGGELFF.

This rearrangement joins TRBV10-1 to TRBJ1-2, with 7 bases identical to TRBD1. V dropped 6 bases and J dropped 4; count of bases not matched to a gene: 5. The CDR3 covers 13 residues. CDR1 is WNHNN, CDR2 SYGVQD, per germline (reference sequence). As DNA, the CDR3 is TGCGCCAGCAGCCCCGGACAGGTCTATGGCTACACCTTC. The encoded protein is CASSPGQVYGYTF.

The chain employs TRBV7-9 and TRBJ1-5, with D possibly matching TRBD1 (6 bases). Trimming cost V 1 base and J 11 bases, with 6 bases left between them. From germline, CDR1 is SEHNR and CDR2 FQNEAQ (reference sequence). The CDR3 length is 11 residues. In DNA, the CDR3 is TGTGCCAGCAGCTTAGAGGGGGCCCAGCATTTT. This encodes CASSLEGAQHF.

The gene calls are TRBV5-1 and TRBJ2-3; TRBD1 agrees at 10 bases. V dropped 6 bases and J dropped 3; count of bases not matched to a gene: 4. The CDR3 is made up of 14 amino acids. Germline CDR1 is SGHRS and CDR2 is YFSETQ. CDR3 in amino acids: CASTSGQGTDTQYF. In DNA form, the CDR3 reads TGCGCCAGCACCTCGGGACAGGGGACAGATACGCAGTATTTT. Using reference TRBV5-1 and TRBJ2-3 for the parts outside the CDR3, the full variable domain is KAGVTQTPRYLIKTRGQQVTLSCSPISGHRSVSWYQQTPGQGLQFLFEYFSETQRNKGNFPGRFSGRQFSNSRSEMNVSTLELGDSALYLCASTSGQGTDTQYFGPGTRLTVL.

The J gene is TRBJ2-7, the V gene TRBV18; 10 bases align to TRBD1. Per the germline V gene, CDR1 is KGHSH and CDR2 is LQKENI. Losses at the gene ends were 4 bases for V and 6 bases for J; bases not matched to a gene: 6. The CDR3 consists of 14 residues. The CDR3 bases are TGTGCCAGCTCACTAGGGACAGGGGATCGCGAGCAGTACTTC. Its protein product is CASSLGTGDREQYF.

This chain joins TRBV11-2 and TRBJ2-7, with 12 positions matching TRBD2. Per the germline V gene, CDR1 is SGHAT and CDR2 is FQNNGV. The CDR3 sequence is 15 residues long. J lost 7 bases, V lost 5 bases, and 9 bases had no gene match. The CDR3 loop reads CASSGRLAGDGEQYF. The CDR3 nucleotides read TGTGCCAGCAGCGGGCGACTAGCGGGAGATGGAGAGCAGTACTTC. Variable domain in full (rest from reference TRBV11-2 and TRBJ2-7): EAGVAQSPRYKIIEKRQSVAFWCNPISGHATLYWYQQILGQGPKLLIQFQNNGVVDDSQLPKDRFSAERLKGVDSTLKIQPAKLEDSAVYLCASSGRLAGDGEQYFGPGTRLTVT.

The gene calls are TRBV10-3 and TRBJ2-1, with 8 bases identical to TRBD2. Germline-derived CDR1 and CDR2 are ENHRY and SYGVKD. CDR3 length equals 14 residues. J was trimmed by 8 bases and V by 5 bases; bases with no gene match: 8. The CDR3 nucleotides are TGTGCCATCAGTCCGTCGGGAGGGGCAGATGAGCAGTTCTTC. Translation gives CAISPSGGADEQFF.